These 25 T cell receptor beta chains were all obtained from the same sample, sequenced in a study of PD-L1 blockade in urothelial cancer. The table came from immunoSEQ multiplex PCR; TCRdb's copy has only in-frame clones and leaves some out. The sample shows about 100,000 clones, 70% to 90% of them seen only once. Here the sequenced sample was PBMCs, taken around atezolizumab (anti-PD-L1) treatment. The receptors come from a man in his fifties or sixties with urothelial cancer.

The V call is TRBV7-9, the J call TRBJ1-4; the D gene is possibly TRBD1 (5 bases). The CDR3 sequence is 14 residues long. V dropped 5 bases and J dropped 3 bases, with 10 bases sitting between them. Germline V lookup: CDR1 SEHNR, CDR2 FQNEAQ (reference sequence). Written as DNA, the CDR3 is TGTGCCAGCAGCCTGCAGGGTTCTAATGAAAAACTGTTTTTT. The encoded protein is CASSLQGSNEKLFF.

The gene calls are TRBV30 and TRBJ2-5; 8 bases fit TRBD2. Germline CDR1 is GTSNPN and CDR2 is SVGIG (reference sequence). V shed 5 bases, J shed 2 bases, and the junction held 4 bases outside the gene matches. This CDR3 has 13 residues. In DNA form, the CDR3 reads TGTGCCTGGCGGGAGCGGGGGCAAGAGACCCAGTACTTC. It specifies CAWRERGQETQYF.

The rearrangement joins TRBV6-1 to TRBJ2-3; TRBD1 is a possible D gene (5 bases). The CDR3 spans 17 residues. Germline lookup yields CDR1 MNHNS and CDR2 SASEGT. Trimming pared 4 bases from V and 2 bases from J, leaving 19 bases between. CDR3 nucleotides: TGTGCCAGCAGTGTCGACCGCTTAGGGGAATACACAGATACGCAGTATTTT. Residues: CASSVDRLGEYTDTQYF.

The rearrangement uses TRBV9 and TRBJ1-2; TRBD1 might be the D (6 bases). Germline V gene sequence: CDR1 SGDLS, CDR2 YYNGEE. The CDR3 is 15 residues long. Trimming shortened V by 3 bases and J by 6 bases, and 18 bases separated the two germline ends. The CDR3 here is CASSASPHSGDGYTF. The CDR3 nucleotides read TGTGCCAGCAGCGCGAGCCCCCATTCAGGGGATGGCTACACCTTC.

CDR3 residues: CASSLGGRQETQYF. For the CDR3, the DNA is TGTGCCAGCAGTTTGGGCGGGCGCCAAGAGACCCAGTACTTC. V is TRBV28 and J is TRBJ2-5; tentative D call: TRBD2 (5 bases). Germline V lookup: CDR1 MDHEN, CDR2 SYDVKM. CDR3 length: 14 amino acids. V was shortened by 3 bases and J by 1 base, with 9 bases between the two germline ends.

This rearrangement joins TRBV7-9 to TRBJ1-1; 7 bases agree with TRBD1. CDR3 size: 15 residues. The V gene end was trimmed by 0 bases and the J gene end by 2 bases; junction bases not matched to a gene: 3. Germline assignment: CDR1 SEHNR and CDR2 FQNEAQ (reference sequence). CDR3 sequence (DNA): TGTGCCAGCAGCTTAGCGTCAGGGGGAAACACTGAAGCTTTCTTT. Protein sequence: CASSLASGGNTEAFF. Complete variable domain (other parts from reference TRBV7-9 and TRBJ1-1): DTGVSQNPRHKITKRGQNVTFRCDPISEHNRLYWYRQTLGQGPEFLTYFQNEAQLEKSRLLSDRFSAERPKGSFSTLEIQRTEQGDSAMYLCASSLASGGNTEAFFGQGTRLTVV.

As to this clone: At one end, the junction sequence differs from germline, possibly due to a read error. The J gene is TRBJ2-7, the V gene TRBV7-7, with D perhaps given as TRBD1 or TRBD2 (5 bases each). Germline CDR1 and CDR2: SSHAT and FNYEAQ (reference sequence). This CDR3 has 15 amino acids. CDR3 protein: CASSLGAGSSYEQYF. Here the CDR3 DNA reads TGTGCTAGCAGCTTAGGGGCTGGGAGCTCCTACGAGCAGTACTTC. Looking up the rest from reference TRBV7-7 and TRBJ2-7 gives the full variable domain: GAGVSQSPRYKVTKRGQDVTLRCDPISSHATLYWYQQALGQGPEFLTYFNYEAQPDKSGLPSDRFSAERPEGSISTLTIQRTEQRDSAMYRCASSLGAGSSYEQYFGPGTRLTVT.

CDR3 in DNA: TGCGCCAGCAGCCAAGACTATTACTATGAGCAGTTCTTC. It specifies CASSQDYYYEQFF. V and J are TRBV4-1 and TRBJ2-1; D call uncertain. The V gene lost 0 bases and the J gene lost 8 bases, with 8 bases spanning the gap. Germline CDR1 is MGHRA and CDR2 is YSYEKL. The CDR3 contains 13 residues.

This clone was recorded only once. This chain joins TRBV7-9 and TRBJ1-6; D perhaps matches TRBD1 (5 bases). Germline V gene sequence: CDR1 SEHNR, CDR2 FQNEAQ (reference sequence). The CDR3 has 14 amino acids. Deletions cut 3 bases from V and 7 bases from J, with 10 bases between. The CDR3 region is CASSLLDSNSPLHF. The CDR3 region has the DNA TGTGCCAGCAGCTTGCTTGACAGCAATTCACCCCTCCACTTT.

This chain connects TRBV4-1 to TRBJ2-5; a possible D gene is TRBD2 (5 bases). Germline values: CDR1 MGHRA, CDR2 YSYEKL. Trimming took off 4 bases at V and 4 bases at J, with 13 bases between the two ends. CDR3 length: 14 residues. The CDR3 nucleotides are TGCGCCAGCAGCCGGGAGAGGCTCCGAGAGACCCAGTACTTC. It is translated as CASSRERLRETQYF.

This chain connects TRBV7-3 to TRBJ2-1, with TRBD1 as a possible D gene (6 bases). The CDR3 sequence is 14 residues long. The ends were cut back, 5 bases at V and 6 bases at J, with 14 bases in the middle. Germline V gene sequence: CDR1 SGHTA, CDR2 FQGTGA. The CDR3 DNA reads TGTGCCAGCAGCCCACTCAACAGGGTCAATGAGCAGTTCTTC. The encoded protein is CASSPLNRVNEQFF.

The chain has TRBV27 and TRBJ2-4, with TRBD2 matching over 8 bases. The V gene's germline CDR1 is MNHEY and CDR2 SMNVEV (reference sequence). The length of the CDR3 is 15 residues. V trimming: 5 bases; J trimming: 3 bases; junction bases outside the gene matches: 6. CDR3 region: CASSTSGRIKNIQYF. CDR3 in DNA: TGTGCCAGCAGTACCAGCGGGAGAATCAAAAACATTCAGTACTTC.

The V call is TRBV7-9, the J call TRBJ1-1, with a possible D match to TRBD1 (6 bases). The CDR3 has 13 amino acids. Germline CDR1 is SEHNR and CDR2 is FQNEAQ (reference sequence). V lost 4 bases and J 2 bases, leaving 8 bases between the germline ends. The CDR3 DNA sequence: TGTGCCAGCAGCTCGGGACAAAACACTGAAGCTTTCTTT. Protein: CASSSGQNTEAFF.

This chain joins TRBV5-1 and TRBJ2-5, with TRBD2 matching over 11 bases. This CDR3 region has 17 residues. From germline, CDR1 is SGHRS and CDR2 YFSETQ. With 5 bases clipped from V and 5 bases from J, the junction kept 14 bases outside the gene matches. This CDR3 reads CASRPLGLADSRETQYF. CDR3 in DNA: TGCGCCAGCAGGCCTCTGGGACTAGCGGATTCGCGGGAGACCCAGTACTTC.

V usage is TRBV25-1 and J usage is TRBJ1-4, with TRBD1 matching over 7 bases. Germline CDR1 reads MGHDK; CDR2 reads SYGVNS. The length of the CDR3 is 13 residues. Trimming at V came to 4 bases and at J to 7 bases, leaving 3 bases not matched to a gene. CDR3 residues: CASSGQGFEKLFF. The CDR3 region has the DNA TGTGCCAGCAGTGGACAGGGTTTTGAAAAACTGTTTTTT.

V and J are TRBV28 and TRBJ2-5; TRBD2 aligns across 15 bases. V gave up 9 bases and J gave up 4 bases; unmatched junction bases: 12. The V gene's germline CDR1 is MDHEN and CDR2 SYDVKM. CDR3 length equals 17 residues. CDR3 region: CASTSGLAGGRVETQYF. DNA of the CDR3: TGTGCCAGTACCTCGGGACTAGCGGGAGGCAGGGTAGAGACCCAGTACTTC. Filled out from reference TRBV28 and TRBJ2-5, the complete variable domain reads DVKVTQSSRYLVKRTGEKVFLECVQDMDHENMFWYRQDPGLGLRLIYFSYDVKMKEKGDIPEGYSVSREKKERFSLILESASTNQTSMYLCASTSGLAGGRVETQYFGPGTRLLVL.

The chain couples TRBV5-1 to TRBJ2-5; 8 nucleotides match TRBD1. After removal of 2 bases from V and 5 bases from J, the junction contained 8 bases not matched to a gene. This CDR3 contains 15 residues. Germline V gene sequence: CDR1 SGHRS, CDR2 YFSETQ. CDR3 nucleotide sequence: TGCGCCAGCAGCTTAGGACAGGGTCGCCAGGAGACCCAGTACTTC. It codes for CASSLGQGRQETQYF.

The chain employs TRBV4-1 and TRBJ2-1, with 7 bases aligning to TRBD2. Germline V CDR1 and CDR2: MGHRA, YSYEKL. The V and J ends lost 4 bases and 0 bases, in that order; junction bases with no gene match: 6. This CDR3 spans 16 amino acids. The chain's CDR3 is CASSRTGTNSYNEQFF. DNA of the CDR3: TGCGCCAGCAGCCGTACCGGGACTAACTCCTACAATGAGCAGTTCTTC.

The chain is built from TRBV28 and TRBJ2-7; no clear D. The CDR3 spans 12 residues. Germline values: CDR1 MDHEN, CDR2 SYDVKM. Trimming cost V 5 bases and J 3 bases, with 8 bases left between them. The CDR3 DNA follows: TGTGCCAGCAGTCCTCGGTACTACGAGCAGTACTTC. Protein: CASSPRYYEQYF.

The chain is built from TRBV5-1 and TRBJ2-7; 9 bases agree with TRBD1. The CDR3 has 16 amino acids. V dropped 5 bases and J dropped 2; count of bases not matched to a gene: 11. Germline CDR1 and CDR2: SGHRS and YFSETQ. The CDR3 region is CASSSPGTGNPYEQYF. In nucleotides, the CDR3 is TGCGCCAGCAGTTCCCCGGGGACAGGGAATCCCTACGAGCAGTACTTC.

CDR3 in DNA: TGTGCCAGCTCACCACCGAATGGGCCGGCGGCCAAAAACATTCAGTACTTC. This sequence encodes CASSPPNGPAAKNIQYF. J is TRBJ2-4 and V is TRBV18, with no clear D. The germline V gene has CDR1 KGHSH and CDR2 LQKENI. The CDR3 extends over 17 amino acids. Trimming took 0 bases from V and 1 from J, leaving 13 bases between them. Combining the CDR3 with reference TRBV18 and TRBJ2-4 gives the whole variable domain NAGVMQNPRHLVRRRGQEARLRCSPMKGHSHVYWYRQLPEEGLKFMVYLQKENIIDESGMPKERFSAEFPKEGPSILRIQQVVRGDSAAYFCASSPPNGPAAKNIQYFGAGTRLSVL.

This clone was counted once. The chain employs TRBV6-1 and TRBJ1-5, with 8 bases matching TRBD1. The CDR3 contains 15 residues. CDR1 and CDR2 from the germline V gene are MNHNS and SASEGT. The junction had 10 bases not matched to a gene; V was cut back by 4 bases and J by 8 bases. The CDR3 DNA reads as TGTGCCAGCAGTGTTGGACAGGGAGATATCAAGCCCCAGCATTTT. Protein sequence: CASSVGQGDIKPQHF.

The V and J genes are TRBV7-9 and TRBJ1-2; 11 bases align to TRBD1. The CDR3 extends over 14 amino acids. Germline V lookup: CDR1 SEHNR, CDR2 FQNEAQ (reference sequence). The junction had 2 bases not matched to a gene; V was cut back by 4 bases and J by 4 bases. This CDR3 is CASSSGTGGYGYTF. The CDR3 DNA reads TGTGCCAGCAGCTCCGGGACAGGGGGCTATGGCTACACCTTC. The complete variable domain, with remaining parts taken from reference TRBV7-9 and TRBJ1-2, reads DTGVSQNPRHKITKRGQNVTFRCDPISEHNRLYWYRQTLGQGPEFLTYFQNEAQLEKSRLLSDRFSAERPKGSFSTLEIQRTEQGDSAMYLCASSSGTGGYGYTFGSGTRLTVV.

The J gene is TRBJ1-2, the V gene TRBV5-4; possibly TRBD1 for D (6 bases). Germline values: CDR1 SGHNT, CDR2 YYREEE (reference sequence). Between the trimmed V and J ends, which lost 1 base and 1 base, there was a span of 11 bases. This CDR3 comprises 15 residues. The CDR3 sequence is CASSLRGGHNYGYTF. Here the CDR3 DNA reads TGTGCCAGCAGCTTGCGGGGGGGGCATAACTATGGCTACACCTTC.

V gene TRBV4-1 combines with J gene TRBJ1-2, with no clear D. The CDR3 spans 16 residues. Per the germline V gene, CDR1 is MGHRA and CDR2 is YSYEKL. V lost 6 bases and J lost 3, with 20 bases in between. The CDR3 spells CASSQLGLSVDYGYTF. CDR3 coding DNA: TGCGCCAGCAGTCAACTAGGTCTATCGGTGGACTATGGCTACACCTTC.